This TCR beta chain emerged from a study of control samples from healthy donors and cancer patients. The data were produced by immunoSEQ multiplex PCR, yet TCRdb's version contains in-frame clones alone and is incomplete. The profile shows approximately 150,000 clones, under 90% of them singletons. The CDR3 covers 15 residues. CDR1 and CDR2 from the germline V gene are ENHRY and SYGVKD. V was pared by 8 bases and J by 0 bases, with 14 bases between. This TCR was sampled from a man in his fifties with head and neck cancer. This chain joins TRBV10-3 and TRBJ2-1; D unclear. The sample taken for sequencing was PBMCs. The CDR3 region has the DNA TGTGCCATCTTTCCAACGGCCAGCTCCTACAATGAGCAGTTCTTC. Its protein is CAIFPTASSYNEQFF.